This T cell receptor (beta chain) was profiled in a study of naive and memory T cell subsets. Study conclusions and caveats: A clonotype means one alpha or beta sequence, not an alpha/beta pair.

This clonotype was counted a few times. Its target is unknown. The CDR3 runs 12 residues. The V segment lost 6 bases and the J segment 9 bases; nucleotides outside the gene matches: 5. CDR1 is MGHDK, CDR2 SYGVNS, per germline. Overnight CMV lysate stimulation of fresh PBMCs defined donor CMV status by CD4+ IFNgamma. Both TRBC1 and TRBC2 were covered by a beta constant-region primer of two equimolar oligonucleotides. TCRdb recomputed calls from the UMI-ligation and nested PCR reads with MiXCR, one row per CDR3 protein. The repertoire consists of 130,000 to 150,000 distinct CDR3 sequences, with about 18% occurring once and the leading ten covering more than 0.13%.

Sequenced input: naive CD4+ T cells from blood. The TCR sequence derives from a human donor in good health. The chain links TRBV25-1 to TRBJ1-3; 7 bases are a match to TRBD1. As DNA, the CDR3 is TGTGCCAGCAGGACAGGGACAAGCACCATATATTTT. Protein: CASRTGTSTIYF.